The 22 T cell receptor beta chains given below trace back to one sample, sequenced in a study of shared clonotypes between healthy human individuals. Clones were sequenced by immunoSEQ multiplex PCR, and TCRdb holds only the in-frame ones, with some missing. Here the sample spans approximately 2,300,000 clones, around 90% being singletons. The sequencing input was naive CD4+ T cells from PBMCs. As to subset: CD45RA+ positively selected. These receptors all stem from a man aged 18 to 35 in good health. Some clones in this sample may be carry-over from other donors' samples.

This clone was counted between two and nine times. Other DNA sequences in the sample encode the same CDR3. CDR3 DNA sequence: TGTGCCAGCAGCTTAGCGAGGGAGACCCAGTACTTC. Translating gives CASSLARETQYF. This chain connects TRBV7-2 to TRBJ2-5; D is uncertain. CDR3 length equals 12 residues. The V gene lost 0 bases and the J gene lost 5 bases, with 4 bases spanning the gap. Germline V gene sequence: CDR1 SGHTA, CDR2 FQGNSA.

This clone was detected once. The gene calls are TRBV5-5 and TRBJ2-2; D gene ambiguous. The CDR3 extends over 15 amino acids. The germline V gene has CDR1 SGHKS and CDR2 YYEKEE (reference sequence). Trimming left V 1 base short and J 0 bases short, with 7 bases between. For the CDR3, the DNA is TGTGCCAGCAGCTTGATAGTAACGAACACCGGGGAGCTGTTTTTT. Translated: CASSLIVTNTGELFF.

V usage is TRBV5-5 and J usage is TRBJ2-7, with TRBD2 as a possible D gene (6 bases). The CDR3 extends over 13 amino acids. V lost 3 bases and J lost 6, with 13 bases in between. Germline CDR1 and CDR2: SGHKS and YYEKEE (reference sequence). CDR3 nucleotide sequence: TGTGCCAGCAGCTCCGGTGGGGGGAGCGAGCAGTACTTC. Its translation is CASSSGGGSEQYF.

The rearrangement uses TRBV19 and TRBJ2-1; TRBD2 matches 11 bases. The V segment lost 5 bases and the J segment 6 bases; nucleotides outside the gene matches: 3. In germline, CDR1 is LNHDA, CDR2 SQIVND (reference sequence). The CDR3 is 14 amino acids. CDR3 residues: CASSWGLAVNEQFF. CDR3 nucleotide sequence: TGTGCCAGTAGTTGGGGACTAGCGGTCAATGAGCAGTTCTTC.

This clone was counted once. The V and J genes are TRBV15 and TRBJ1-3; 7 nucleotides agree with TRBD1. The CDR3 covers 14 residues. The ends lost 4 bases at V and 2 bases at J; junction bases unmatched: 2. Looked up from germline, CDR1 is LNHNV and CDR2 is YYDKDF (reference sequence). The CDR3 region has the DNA TGTGCCACCAGCAAAGACAGGGCTGGAAACACCATATATTTT. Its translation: CATSKDRAGNTIYF. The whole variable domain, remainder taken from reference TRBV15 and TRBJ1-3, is DAMVIQNPRYQVTQFGKPVTLSCSQTLNHNVMYWYQQKSSQAPKLLFHYYDKDFNNEADTPDNFQSRRPNTSFCFLDIRSPGLGDTAMYLCATSKDRAGNTIYFGEGSWLTVV.

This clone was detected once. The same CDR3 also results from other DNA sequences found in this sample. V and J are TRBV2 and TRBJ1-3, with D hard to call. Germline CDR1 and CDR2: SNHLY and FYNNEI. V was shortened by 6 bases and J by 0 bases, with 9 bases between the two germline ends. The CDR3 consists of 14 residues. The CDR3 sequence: CASSGLVSGNTIYF. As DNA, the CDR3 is TGTGCCAGCAGCGGTTTGGTCTCTGGAAACACCATATATTTT.

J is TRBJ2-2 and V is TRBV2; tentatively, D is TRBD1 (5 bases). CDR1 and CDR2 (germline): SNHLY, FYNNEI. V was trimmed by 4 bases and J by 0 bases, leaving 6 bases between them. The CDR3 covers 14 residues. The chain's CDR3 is CASSGQSNTGELFF. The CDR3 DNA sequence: TGTGCCAGCAGTGGACAGTCGAACACCGGGGAGCTGTTTTTT.

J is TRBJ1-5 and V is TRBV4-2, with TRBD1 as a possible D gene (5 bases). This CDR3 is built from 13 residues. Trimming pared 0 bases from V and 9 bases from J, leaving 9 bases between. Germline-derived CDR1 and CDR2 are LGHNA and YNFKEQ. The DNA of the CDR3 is TGTGCCAGCAGCCAAGACGGGGGAGGGCCCCAGCATTTT. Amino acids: CASSQDGGGPQHF.

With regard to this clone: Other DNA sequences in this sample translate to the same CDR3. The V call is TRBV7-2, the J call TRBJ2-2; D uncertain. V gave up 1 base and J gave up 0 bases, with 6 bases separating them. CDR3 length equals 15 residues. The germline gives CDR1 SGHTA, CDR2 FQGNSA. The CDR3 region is CASSLGQTNTGELFF. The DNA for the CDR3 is TGTGCCAGCAGCTTAGGACAAACGAACACCGGGGAGCTGTTTTTT.

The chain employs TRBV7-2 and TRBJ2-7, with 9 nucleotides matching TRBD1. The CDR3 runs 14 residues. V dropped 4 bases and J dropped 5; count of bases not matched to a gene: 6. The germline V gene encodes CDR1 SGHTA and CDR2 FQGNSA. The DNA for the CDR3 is TGTGCCAGCAGCTCAAGGGACAGGGAAGACGAGCAGTACTTC. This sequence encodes CASSSRDREDEQYF.

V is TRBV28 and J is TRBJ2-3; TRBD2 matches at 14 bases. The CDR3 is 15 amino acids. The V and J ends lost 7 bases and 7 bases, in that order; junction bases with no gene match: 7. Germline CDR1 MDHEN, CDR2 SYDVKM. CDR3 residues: CASKGTSGSWNTQYF. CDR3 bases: TGTGCCAGCAAAGGGACTAGCGGGAGTTGGAATACGCAGTATTTT.

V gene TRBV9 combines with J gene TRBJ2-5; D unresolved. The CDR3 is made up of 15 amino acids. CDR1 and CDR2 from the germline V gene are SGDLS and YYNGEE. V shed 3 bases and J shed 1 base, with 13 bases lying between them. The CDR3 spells CASSATLDSQETQYF. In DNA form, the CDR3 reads TGTGCCAGCAGCGCCACCTTAGACTCCCAAGAGACCCAGTACTTC.

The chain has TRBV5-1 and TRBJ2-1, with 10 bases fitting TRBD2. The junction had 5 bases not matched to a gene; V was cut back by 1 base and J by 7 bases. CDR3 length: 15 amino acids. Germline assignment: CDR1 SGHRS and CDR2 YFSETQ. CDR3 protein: CASSLSLAGENEQFF. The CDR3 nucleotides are TGCGCCAGCAGCTTGAGCCTAGCGGGAGAAAATGAGCAGTTCTTC.

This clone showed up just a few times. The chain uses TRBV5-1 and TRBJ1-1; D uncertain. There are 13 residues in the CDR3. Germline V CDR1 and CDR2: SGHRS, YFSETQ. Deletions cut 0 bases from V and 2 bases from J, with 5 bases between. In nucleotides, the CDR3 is TGCGCCAGCAGCTTGGACTATAACACTGAAGCTTTCTTT. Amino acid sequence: CASSLDYNTEAFF.

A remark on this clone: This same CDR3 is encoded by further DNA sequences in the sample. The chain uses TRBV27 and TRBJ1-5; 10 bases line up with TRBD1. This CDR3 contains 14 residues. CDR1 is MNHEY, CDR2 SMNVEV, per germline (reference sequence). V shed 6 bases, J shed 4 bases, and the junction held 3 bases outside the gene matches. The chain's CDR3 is CASRRTGGNQPQHF. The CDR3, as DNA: TGTGCCAGCAGAAGGACAGGGGGAAATCAGCCCCAGCATTTT.

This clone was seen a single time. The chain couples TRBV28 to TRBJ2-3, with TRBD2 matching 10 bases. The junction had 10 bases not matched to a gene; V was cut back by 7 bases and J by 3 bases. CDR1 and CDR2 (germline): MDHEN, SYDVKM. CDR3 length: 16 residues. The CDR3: CASNNGASGSTDTQYF. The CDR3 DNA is TGTGCCAGCAACAATGGGGCTAGCGGGAGTACAGATACGCAGTATTTT. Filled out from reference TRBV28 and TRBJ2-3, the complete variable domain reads DVKVTQSSRYLVKRTGEKVFLECVQDMDHENMFWYRQDPGLGLRLIYFSYDVKMKEKGDIPEGYSVSREKKERFSLILESASTNQTSMYLCASNNGASGSTDTQYFGPGTRLTVL.

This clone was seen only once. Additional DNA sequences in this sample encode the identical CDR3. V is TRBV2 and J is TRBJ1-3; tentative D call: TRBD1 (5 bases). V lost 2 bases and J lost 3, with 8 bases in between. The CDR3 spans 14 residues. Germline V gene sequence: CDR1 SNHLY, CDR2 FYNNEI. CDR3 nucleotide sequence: TGTGCCAGCAGTGAACAGGGTGGTGGAAACACCATATATTTT. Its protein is CASSEQGGGNTIYF.

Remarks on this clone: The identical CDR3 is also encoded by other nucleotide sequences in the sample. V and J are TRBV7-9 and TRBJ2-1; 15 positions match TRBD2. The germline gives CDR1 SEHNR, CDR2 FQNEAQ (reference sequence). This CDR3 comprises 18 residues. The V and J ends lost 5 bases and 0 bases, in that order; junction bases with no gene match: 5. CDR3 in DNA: TGTGCCAGCAGCCCCGGACTAGCGGGGGGGAGCTCCTACAATGAGCAGTTCTTC. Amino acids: CASSPGLAGGSSYNEQFF.

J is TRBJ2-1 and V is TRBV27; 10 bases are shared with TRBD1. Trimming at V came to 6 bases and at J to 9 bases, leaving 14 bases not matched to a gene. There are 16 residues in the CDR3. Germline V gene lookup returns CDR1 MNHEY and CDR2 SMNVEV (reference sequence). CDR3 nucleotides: TGTGCCAGCAGATTACGGGTCGGGACAGGGGCAAGTGAGCAGTTCTTC. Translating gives CASRLRVGTGASEQFF.

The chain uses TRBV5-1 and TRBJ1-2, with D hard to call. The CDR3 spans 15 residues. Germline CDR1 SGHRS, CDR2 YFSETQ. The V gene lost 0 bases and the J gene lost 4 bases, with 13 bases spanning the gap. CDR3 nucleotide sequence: TGCGCCAGCAGCTTGGATGGCCGGTTACTCTATGGCTACACCTTC. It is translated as CASSLDGRLLYGYTF.

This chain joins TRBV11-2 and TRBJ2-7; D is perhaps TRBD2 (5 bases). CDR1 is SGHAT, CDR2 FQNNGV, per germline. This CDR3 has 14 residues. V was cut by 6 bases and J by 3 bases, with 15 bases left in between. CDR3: CASSPLAEYYEQYF. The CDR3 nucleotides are TGTGCCAGCAGTCCTCTAGCCGAATACTACGAGCAGTACTTC.

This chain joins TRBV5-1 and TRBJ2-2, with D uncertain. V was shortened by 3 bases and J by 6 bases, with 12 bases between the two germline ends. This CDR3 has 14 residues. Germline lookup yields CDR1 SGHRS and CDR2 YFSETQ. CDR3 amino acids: CASSYGPAPGELFF. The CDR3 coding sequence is TGCGCCAGCAGCTACGGGCCGGCCCCCGGGGAGCTGTTTTTT.